This T cell receptor (beta chain) was recorded in a study of shared clonotypes between healthy human individuals. Researchers partitioned CD4+ cells into CD45RA+ naive and CD45RA-negative memory subsets. Study-wide findings and caveats: Some naive CD4 clonotypes, around 5%, turned up in common across a handful of donors. Non-shared clonotypes displayed generation probabilities falling below those of clonotypes present in all four donors. Generally, naive subsets (rather than memory subsets) showed larger estimated richness.

This table comes from immunoSEQ multiplex PCR, and its TCRdb copy is limited to in-frame clones, with some not included. Among millions of clones listed, about 95% were seen once. Turning to this clone: Its antigen remains unidentified.

The material sequenced was naive CD4+ T cells sorted from blood. Subset meaning: CD45RA+ positively selected. This receptor was obtained from a young man in good health.

The CDR3 loop reads CASSLEVTAKGLHF. The CDR3 DNA reads as TGTGCCAGCAGCTTGGAGGTGACAGCGAAAGGTCTCCACTTT. The V gene is TRBV5-6, the J gene TRBJ1-6, with D perhaps matching TRBD1 (5 bases). The length of the CDR3 is 14 residues. V was pared by 0 bases and J by 16 bases, with 17 bases between. The germline V gene encodes CDR1 SGHDT and CDR2 YYEEEE.